This T cell receptor (beta chain) was obtained from a study of blood T cells in healthy people across ages. Primed by a sample-barcoded 5' primer and a J-beta primer mix, a second PCR proceeded for 7 to 11 cycles. Sequencing of every sample gave 3 million or more CDR3-containing paired-end reads. MiXCR, applied by TCRdb to the 5' RACE reads, yields one record per CDR3 protein. The sample holds around 1.5 million distinct CDR3 sequences, around 59% seen once. Germline V CDR1 and CDR2: SQVTM, ANQGSEA. V shed 0 bases and J shed 4 bases, with 14 bases lying between them. The CDR3 sequence is 15 residues long. Concerning this clonotype itself: Its antigen is currently unknown.

Study-wide results and caveats: Percentage of naive T cells showed a strong correlation with TCR beta diversity.

The sample taken for sequencing was blood. The rearrangement joins TRBV29-1 to TRBJ2-3; D is perhaps TRBD2 (6 bases). The sequence was obtained from a man aged 18 to 29 in good health. The CDR3: CSVEDRRGSPDTQYF. CDR3 sequence (DNA): TGCAGCGTTGAAGACCGCCGGGGGTCCCCAGATACGCAGTATTTT.